This TCR beta chain was sequenced for a study of beta chain features in type 1 diabetes. Sequencing targeted expressed TCRB transcripts, as all isolated RNA had been reverse transcribed. Clones were read by immunoSEQ multiplex PCR, and TCRdb kept only the in-frame ones, dropping some. The sample carries hundreds of thousands of clones, about an eighth recorded once. Trimming removed 2 bases at V and 6 bases at J, with 18 bases between. Germline V lookup: CDR1 MGHDK, CDR2 SYGVNS. The CDR3 runs to 16 residues. General observations from the study: Type 1 diabetes patients had moderately but significantly shorter TCRB CDR3s in all four CD4+ subsets. Fewer junction insertions and more nucleotide deletions appeared in type 1 diabetes patients.

Sorting produced populations that all topped 98% purity. Concerning this clone itself: Its matching antigen is unknown.

The TCR sequence derives from a man younger than 30 with type 1 diabetes. The genes are TRBV25-1 and TRBJ2-3, with D maybe TRBD1 (7 bases). Source material: naive CD4+ T cells from blood. The CDR3: CASSERRDSVWDTQYF. The CDR3 nucleotides are TGTGCCAGCAGTGAACGGCGGGACAGTGTATGGGATACGCAGTATTTT. Full variable domain (remainder filled in from reference TRBV25-1 and TRBJ2-3): EADIYQTPRYLVIGTGKKITLECSQTMGHDKMYWYQQDPGMELHLIHYSYGVNSTEKGDLSSESTVSRIRTEHFPLTLESARPSHTSQYLCASSERRDSVWDTQYFGPGTRLTVL.